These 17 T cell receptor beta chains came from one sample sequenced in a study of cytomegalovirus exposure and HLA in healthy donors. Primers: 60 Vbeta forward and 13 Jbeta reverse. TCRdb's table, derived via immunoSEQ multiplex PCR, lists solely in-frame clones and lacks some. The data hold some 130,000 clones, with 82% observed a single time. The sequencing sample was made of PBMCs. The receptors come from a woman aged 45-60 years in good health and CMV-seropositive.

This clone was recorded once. CDR3 protein: CASRDSTSGWNTGELFF. The CDR3 DNA sequence: TGTGCCAGCAGGGACTCCACTAGCGGGTGGAACACCGGGGAGCTGTTTTTT. The chain couples TRBV28 to TRBJ2-2, with 9 nucleotides matching TRBD2. Germline V lookup: CDR1 MDHEN, CDR2 SYDVKM. This CDR3 is built from 17 residues. J lost 1 base, V lost 6 bases, and 9 bases had no gene match.

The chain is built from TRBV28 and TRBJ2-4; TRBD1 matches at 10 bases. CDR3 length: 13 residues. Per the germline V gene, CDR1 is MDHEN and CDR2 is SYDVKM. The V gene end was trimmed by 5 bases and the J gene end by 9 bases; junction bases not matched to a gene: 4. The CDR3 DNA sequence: TGTGCCAGCAGTCCGGGACAGGGGATCATTCAGTACTTC. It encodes CASSPGQGIIQYF.

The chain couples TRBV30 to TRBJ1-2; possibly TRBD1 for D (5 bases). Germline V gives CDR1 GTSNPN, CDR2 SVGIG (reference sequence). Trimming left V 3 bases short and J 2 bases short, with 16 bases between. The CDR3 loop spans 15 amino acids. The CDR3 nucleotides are TGTGCCTGGAGGACTCCGGGACTTTCCAACTATGGCTACACCTTC. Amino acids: CAWRTPGLSNYGYTF.

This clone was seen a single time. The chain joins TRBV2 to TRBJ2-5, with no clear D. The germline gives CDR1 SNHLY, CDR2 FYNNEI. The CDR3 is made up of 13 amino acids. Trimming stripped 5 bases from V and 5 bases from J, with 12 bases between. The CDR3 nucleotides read TGTGCCAGCAGTCCCGAGGCCGGGGAGACCCAGTACTTC. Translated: CASSPEAGETQYF. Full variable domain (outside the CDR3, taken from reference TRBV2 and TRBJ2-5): EPEVTQTPSHQVTQMGQEVILRCVPISNHLYFYWYRQILGQKVEFLVSFYNNEISEKSEIFDDQFSVERPDGSNFTLKIRSTKLEDSAMYFCASSPEAGETQYFGPGTRLLVL.

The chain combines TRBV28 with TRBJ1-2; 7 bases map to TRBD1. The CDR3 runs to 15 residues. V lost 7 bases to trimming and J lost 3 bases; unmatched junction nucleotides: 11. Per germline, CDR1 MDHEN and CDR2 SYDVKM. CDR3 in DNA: TGTGCCAGCATGGGCGACAGGGTCTCAGACTATGGCTACACCTTC. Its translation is CASMGDRVSDYGYTF.

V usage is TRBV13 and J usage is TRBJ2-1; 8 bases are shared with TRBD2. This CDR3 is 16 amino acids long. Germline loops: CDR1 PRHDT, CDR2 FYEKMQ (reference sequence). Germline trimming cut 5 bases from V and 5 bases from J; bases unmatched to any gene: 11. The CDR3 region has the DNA TGTGCCAGCAGCAACCCCGCGGCGGGAGGTCACAATGAGCAGTTCTTC. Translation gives CASSNPAAGGHNEQFF. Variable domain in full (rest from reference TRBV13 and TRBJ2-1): AAGVIQSPRHLIKEKRETATLKCYPIPRHDTVYWYQQGPGQDPQFLISFYEKMQSDKGSIPDRFSAQQFSDYHSELNMSSLELGDSALYFCASSNPAAGGHNEQFFGPGTRLTVL.

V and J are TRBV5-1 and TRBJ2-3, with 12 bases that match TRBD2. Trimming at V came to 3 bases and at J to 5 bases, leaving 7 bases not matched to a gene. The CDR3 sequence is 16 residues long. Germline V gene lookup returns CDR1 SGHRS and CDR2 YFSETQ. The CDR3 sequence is CASSSPLAGGRDTQYF. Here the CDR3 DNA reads TGCGCCAGCAGCTCCCCCCTAGCGGGAGGGCGAGATACGCAGTATTTT.

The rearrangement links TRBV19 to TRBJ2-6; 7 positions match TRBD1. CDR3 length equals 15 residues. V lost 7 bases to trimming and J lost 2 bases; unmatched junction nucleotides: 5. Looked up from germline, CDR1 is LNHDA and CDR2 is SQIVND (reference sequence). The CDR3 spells CASTPDRAGANVLTF. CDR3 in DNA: TGTGCCAGTACCCCCGACAGGGCTGGGGCCAACGTCCTGACTTTC.

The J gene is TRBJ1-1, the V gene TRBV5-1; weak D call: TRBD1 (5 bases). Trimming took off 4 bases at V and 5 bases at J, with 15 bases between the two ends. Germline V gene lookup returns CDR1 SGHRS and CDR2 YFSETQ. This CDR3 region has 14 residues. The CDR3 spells CASSPQGGETEAFF. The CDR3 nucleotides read TGCGCCAGCAGCCCCCAGGGAGGAGAAACTGAAGCTTTCTTT. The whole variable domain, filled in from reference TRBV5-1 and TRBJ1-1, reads KAGVTQTPRYLIKTRGQQVTLSCSPISGHRSVSWYQQTPGQGLQFLFEYFSETQRNKGNFPGRFSGRQFSNSRSEMNVSTLELGDSALYLCASSPQGGETEAFFGQGTRLTVV.

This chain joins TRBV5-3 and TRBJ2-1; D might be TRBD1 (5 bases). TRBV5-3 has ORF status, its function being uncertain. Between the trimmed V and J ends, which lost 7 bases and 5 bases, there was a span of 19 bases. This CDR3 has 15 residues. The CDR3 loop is CARVPRAGCNNEQFF. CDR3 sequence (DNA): TGTGCCAGAGTCCCCCGGGCAGGGTGCAACAATGAGCAGTTCTTC.

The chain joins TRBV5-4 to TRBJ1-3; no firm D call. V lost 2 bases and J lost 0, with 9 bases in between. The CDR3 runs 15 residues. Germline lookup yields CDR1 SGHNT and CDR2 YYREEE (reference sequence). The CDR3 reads CASSLNPVSGNTIYF. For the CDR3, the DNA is TGTGCCAGCAGCTTAAACCCGGTCTCTGGAAACACCATATATTTT.

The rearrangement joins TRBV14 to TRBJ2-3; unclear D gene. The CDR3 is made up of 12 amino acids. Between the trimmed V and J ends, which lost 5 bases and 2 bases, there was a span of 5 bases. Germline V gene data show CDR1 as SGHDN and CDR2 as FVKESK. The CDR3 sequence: CASSFLTDTQYF. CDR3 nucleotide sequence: TGTGCCAGCAGCTTCCTCACAGATACGCAGTATTTT.

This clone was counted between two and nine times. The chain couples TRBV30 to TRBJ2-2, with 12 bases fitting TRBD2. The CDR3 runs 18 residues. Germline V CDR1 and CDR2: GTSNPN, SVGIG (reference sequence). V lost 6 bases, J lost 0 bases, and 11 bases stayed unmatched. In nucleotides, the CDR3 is TGTGCCTGTAAACCTAGCGGGGGGGTAGCTTCGAACACCGGGGAGCTGTTTTTT. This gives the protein CACKPSGGVASNTGELFF.

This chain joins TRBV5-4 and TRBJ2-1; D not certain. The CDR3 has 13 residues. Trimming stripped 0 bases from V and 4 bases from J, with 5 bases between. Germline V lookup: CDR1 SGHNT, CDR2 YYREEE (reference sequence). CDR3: CASSLETYNEQFF. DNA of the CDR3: TGTGCCAGCAGCTTGGAGACTTACAATGAGCAGTTCTTC.

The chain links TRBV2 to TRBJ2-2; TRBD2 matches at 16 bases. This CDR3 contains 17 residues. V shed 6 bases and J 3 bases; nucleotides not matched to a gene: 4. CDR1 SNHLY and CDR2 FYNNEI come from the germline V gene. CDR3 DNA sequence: TGTGCCAGCAGGGGGACTAGCGGGGGGGTGTACACCGGGGAGCTGTTTTTT. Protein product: CASRGTSGGVYTGELFF.

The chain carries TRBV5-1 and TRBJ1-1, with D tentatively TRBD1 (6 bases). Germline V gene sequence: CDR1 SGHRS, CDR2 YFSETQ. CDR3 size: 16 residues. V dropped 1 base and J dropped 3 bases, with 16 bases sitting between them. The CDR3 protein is CASSLIRAGVDTEAFF. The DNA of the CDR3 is TGCGCCAGCAGCTTGATACGGGCAGGGGTTGACACTGAAGCTTTCTTT.

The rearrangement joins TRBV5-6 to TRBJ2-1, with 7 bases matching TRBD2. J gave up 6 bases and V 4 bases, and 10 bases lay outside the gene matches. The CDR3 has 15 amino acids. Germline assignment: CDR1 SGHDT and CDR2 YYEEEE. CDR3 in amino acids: CASSTWTRFVNEQFF. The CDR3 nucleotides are TGTGCCAGCAGCACCTGGACTAGGTTCGTCAATGAGCAGTTCTTC. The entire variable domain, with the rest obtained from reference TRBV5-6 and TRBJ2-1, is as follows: DAGVTQSPTHLIKTRGQQVTLRCSPKSGHDTVSWYQQALGQGPQFIFQYYEEEERQRGNFPDRFSGHQFPNYSSELNVNALLLGDSALYLCASSTWTRFVNEQFFGPGTRLTVL.